This passage covers 18 T cell receptor beta chains from one sample sequenced in a study of T cell changes during pregnancy in multiple sclerosis. The protocol was immunoSEQ multiplex PCR, while the TCRdb copy is restricted to in-frame clones and leaves out a portion. This table has more than 65,000 clones, 90% to 95% appearing once. Sequences were derived from peripheral blood, sampled in the first trimester of pregnancy. Source of these receptors: a female donor with multiple sclerosis, enrolled in a pregnancy study.

The J gene is TRBJ1-3, the V gene TRBV5-1, with 7 bases matching TRBD1. The CDR3 totals 17 residues. Germline V CDR1 and CDR2: SGHRS, YFSETQ. V dropped 0 bases and J dropped 3; count of bases not matched to a gene: 9. CDR3 nucleotide sequence: TGCGCCAGCAGCTTGGGGGCCGACAGGGTAGTTGGAAACACCATATATTTT. It codes for CASSLGADRVVGNTIYF.

The chain couples TRBV28 to TRBJ1-4; D unresolved. The CDR3 totals 14 residues. Germline V lookup: CDR1 MDHEN, CDR2 SYDVKM. The germline V and J ends were trimmed by 6 bases and 3 bases, with 11 bases remaining between them. The CDR3 loop is CASSLGGPNEKLFF. The DNA for the CDR3 is TGTGCCAGCAGCCTCGGAGGGCCTAATGAAAAACTGTTTTTT.

The chain couples TRBV10-3 to TRBJ2-7, with 10 bases matching TRBD2. Unmatched junction bases numbered 7, after V lost 3 bases and J lost 5 bases. The CDR3 consists of 15 residues. Germline V CDR1 and CDR2: ENHRY, SYGVKD. The CDR3 region is CAISDWLAGVNEQYF. The CDR3 bases are TGTGCCATCAGTGACTGGCTAGCGGGAGTTAACGAGCAGTACTTC.

J is TRBJ2-7 and V is TRBV5-1, with TRBD2 matching 13 bases. CDR3 size: 16 residues. V shed 3 bases and J 0 bases; nucleotides not matched to a gene: 3. Germline-derived CDR1 and CDR2 are SGHRS and YFSETQ. CDR3 DNA sequence: TGCGCCAGCAGCTCGAGGACTAGCGGGAGCTCCTACGAGCAGTACTTC. It specifies CASSSRTSGSSYEQYF.

V and J are TRBV29-1 and TRBJ2-7; 8 bases align to TRBD1. The germline V gene encodes CDR1 SQVTM and CDR2 ANQGSEA. The CDR3 is made up of 13 amino acids. The V and J ends lost 2 bases and 5 bases, in that order; junction bases with no gene match: 5. CDR3 coding DNA: TGCAGCGTTGAAAGAGACAGGGGAAACGAGCAGTACTTC. Protein product: CSVERDRGNEQYF.

V and J are TRBV9 and TRBJ2-1, with D maybe TRBD1 (6 bases). Looked up from germline, CDR1 is SGDLS and CDR2 is YYNGEE. V dropped 0 bases and J dropped 10 bases, with 17 bases sitting between them. CDR3 length: 15 amino acids. The CDR3 loop is CASSVGPQGRQEQFF. CDR3 in DNA: TGTGCCAGCAGCGTAGGCCCGCAGGGGCGTCAAGAGCAGTTCTTC.

The chain links TRBV7-3 to TRBJ2-7; 11 nucleotides line up with TRBD2. The CDR3 extends over 15 amino acids. The J segment lost 1 base and the V segment lost 5 bases, leaving 4 bases of the junction unmatched. Germline-derived CDR1 and CDR2 are SGHTA and FQGTGA. This chain's CDR3 is CASSPGTSGSYEQYF. For the CDR3, the DNA is TGTGCCAGCAGCCCTGGGACTAGCGGATCCTACGAGCAGTACTTC.

This chain links TRBV2 with TRBJ2-1; 10 bases match TRBD2. This CDR3 contains 16 residues. Germline trimming cut 6 bases from V and 7 bases from J; bases unmatched to any gene: 12. Germline V gene sequence: CDR1 SNHLY, CDR2 FYNNEI. The CDR3 DNA reads as TGTGCCAGCAGAGGTTCTAGCGGGAGTTTATGGAATGAGCAGTTCTTC. As protein: CASRGSSGSLWNEQFF.

The V call is TRBV18, the J call TRBJ2-1, with a possible D match to TRBD1 (7 bases). With 3 bases removed from V and 0 bases from J, the gap between germline ends came to 12 bases. CDR1 KGHSH and CDR2 LQKENI come from the germline V gene. CDR3 size: 16 residues. CDR3 residues: CASSPQGGTSYNEQFF. CDR3 sequence (DNA): TGTGCCAGCTCACCGCAGGGGGGCACCTCCTACAATGAGCAGTTCTTC.

The rearrangement joins TRBV5-5 to TRBJ1-2; possible D gene TRBD1, 6 bases. The CDR3 contains 17 residues. V was shortened by 0 bases and J by 2 bases, with 17 bases between the two germline ends. The germline gives CDR1 SGHKS, CDR2 YYEKEE (reference sequence). CDR3 DNA sequence: TGTGCCAGCAGCTTGGTGGGGTTCTGGGACACCAACTATGGCTACACCTTC. Protein sequence: CASSLVGFWDTNYGYTF.

This chain connects TRBV7-8 to TRBJ2-5; TRBD2 agrees at 9 bases. Germline V gene data show CDR1 as SGHVS and CDR2 as FQNEAQ. After removal of 5 bases from V and 5 bases from J, the junction contained 12 bases not matched to a gene. CDR3 length equals 16 residues. CDR3 sequence (DNA): TGTGCCAGCAGCAGCAAGCGGGAGGCCCTCGGGGAGACCCAGTACTTC. Its translation is CASSSKREALGETQYF.

In nucleotides, the CDR3 is TGTGCCAGCAGGGCCTCCGGGACAGCAAATCAGCCCCAGCATTTT. Protein: CASRASGTANQPQHF. The chain combines TRBV6-6 with TRBJ1-5; TRBD1 matches at 7 bases. The germline V gene has CDR1 MNHNY and CDR2 SVGAGI (reference sequence). The V segment lost 6 bases and the J segment 4 bases; nucleotides outside the gene matches: 9. There are 15 residues in the CDR3.

The chain carries TRBV7-8 and TRBJ2-7, with TRBD2 matching over 8 bases. The CDR3 consists of 16 residues. With 5 bases clipped from V and 0 bases from J, the junction kept 9 bases outside the gene matches. The germline CDR1 and CDR2 sequences are SGHVS and FQNEAQ. CDR3 DNA: TGTGCCAGCAGCGCTTCTAGCGGGTTAAGCTCCTACGAGCAGTACTTC. Encoded protein: CASSASSGLSSYEQYF.

This clone was recorded only once. This chain joins TRBV6-5 and TRBJ2-3; TRBD1 is a possible D gene (6 bases). Germline assignment: CDR1 MNHEY and CDR2 SVGAGI. The CDR3 has 13 residues. V was pared by 5 bases and J by 2 bases, with 8 bases between. CDR3 amino acids: CASSRQVTDTQYF. The CDR3 nucleotides read TGTGCCAGCAGTAGACAGGTCACAGATACGCAGTATTTT.

The rearrangement links TRBV27 to TRBJ1-1, with 10 bases lining up with TRBD1. Germline V gene lookup returns CDR1 MNHEY and CDR2 SMNVEV (reference sequence). The CDR3 is 15 amino acids. Trimming at V came to 4 bases and at J to 1 base, leaving 3 bases not matched to a gene. In nucleotides, the CDR3 is TGTGCCAGCAGTTCCGGGACAGGGGCGAACACTGAAGCTTTCTTT. This sequence encodes CASSSGTGANTEAFF.

The chain couples TRBV19 to TRBJ1-5; possibly TRBD1 for D (5 bases). CDR3 length: 17 amino acids. V lost 3 bases and J lost 2, with 17 bases in between. Germline V gene sequence: CDR1 LNHDA, CDR2 SQIVND (reference sequence). CDR3 coding DNA: TGTGCCAGTAGTATCGGTGGAGGGGCGGGTGGCAATCAGCCCCAGCATTTT. Translation: CASSIGGGAGGNQPQHF.

This chain joins TRBV10-3 and TRBJ1-1, with D possibly being TRBD1 (6 bases). The CDR3 contains 13 residues. V lost 6 bases and J 8 bases, leaving 16 bases between the germline ends. Per the germline V gene, CDR1 is ENHRY and CDR2 is SYGVKD. CDR3 sequence (DNA): TGTGCCATCAGAAAGGACAGCCCTTCCGAAGCTTTCTTT. This codes for CAIRKDSPSEAFF.

This clone was detected only a few times. The chain has TRBV7-6 and TRBJ2-3; 10 nucleotides align to TRBD2. The CDR3 has 17 residues. CDR1 and CDR2 from the germline V gene are SGHVS and FNYEAQ. V shed 7 bases and J 5 bases; nucleotides not matched to a gene: 15. The CDR3 nucleotides read TGTGCCAGCACCCCATTCGAGTCTAGCGGGGGTAGAGATACGCAGTATTTT. Protein product: CASTPFESSGGRDTQYF.